This TCR beta chain was captured by sequencing in a study of blood T cell repertoires in COVID-19. Study in general: The United States, Italy and Spain provided the acute and convalescent COVID-19 samples. PBMCs, B-cell-depleted T cells, or T cells provided the cDNA or gDNA that made up the material.

Repertoires were generated with immunoSEQ multiplex PCR, while TCRdb's copy carries only in-frame clones and drops some. Of some 220,000 clones listed, around 80% are singletons. Germline values: CDR1 SGHVS, CDR2 FQNEAQ. The CDR3 spans 14 residues. V gave up 5 bases and J gave up 6 bases, with 16 bases separating them. The chain recombines TRBV7-8 with TRBJ2-5, with unresolved D. Sequencing input: peripheral blood. This TCR derives from a woman of 80 years or more with active or convalescent COVID-19. As DNA, the CDR3 is TGTGCCAGCAGCCTCCGGGTTCCGAGTCAGACCCAGTACTTC. Translating gives CASSLRVPSQTQYF.